The clone carrying this TCR beta chain was picked up many times. Its antigen is not identified. These data are taken from a study of blood T cells in healthy people across ages. Study-wide points: Across the age range, TCR beta diversity per million T cells fell in a roughly linear way.

Around 10 milliliters was the volume of peripheral blood drawn from each donor. The germline V and J ends were trimmed by 1 base and 0 bases, with 7 bases remaining between them. The CDR3 contains 15 residues. A J-beta primer mix and a sample-barcoded 5' primer were used in a second PCR of about 7 to 11 cycles. TCRdb re-called the 5' RACE reads with MiXCR, one entry per CDR3 protein. The profile shows about 670,000 distinct CDR3 sequences, over 40% of them singletons. The chain couples TRBV12-3 or TRBV12-4 to TRBJ2-1; D uncertain. The material sequenced was blood. This TCR was sampled from an elderly man in good health. Here the CDR3 DNA reads TGTGCCAGCAGTTTAGGTTTGAGCTCCTACAATGAGCAGTTCTTC. Residues: CASSLGLSSYNEQFF.